The 29 T cell receptor beta chains below come from one sample, sequenced in a study of T cells after yellow fever vaccination. TCRdb reprocessed the 5' RACE reads with MiXCR, giving one entry per CDR3 protein. The repertoire holds roughly 110,000 distinct CDR3 sequences, with under 9% as singletons. Material: CD8+ T cells sorted from PBMCs, obtained 45 days after the yellow fever booster vaccination. These receptors all stem from a man aged 25-40 years who received the YFV17D yellow fever vaccine.

This clonotype was counted between two and nine times. The V call is TRBV2, the J call TRBJ1-2; no clear D. V was trimmed by 5 bases and J by 4 bases, leaving 11 bases between them. This CDR3 comprises 13 residues. Germline V CDR1 and CDR2: SNHLY, FYNNEI. The CDR3 loop is CASSRADSYGYTF. The CDR3 DNA sequence: TGTGCCAGCAGTCGAGCAGACTCCTATGGCTACACCTTC.

This clonotype was seen only a few times. The CDR3: CASSNWGQFPEQYF. CDR3 DNA: TGTGCCAGCAGCAACTGGGGACAGTTTCCCGAGCAGTACTTC. The chain carries TRBV5-6 and TRBJ2-7; 7 bases fit TRBD1. The V and J ends lost 4 bases and 6 bases, in that order; junction bases with no gene match: 10. CDR3 length: 14 amino acids. Per germline, CDR1 SGHDT and CDR2 YYEEEE.

This clonotype was recorded many times. The chain recombines TRBV10-2 with TRBJ1-3; D call uncertain. CDR1 WSHSY and CDR2 SAAADI come from the germline V gene. Trimming cost V 3 bases and J 7 bases, with 10 bases left between them. This CDR3 has 13 residues. The CDR3 sequence is CASSDSGFNTIYF. CDR3 nucleotide sequence: TGCGCCAGCAGTGACTCGGGATTCAACACCATATATTTT.

This clonotype was found a few times. The V and J genes are TRBV5-1 and TRBJ1-1; TRBD1 agrees at 9 bases. CDR1 and CDR2 (germline): SGHRS, YFSETQ. Unmatched junction bases numbered 8, after V lost 3 bases and J lost 2 bases. This CDR3 has 16 residues. CDR3 in amino acids: CASSWTGVSTNTEAFF. In DNA, the CDR3 is TGCGCCAGCAGCTGGACAGGGGTCTCGACTAACACTGAAGCTTTCTTT.

In the case of this clonotype: With a much larger clone just one base away, this may be a read error. V usage is TRBV7-2 and J usage is TRBJ1-1, with D hard to call. CDR1 is SGHTA, CDR2 FQGNSA, per germline. CDR3 length: 12 amino acids. The germline V and J ends were trimmed by 4 bases and 0 bases, with 3 bases remaining between them. CDR3 region: CASSYMNTEAFF. CDR3 DNA: TGTGCCAGCAGCTATATGAACACTGAAGCTTTCTTT.

The sample holds many counts of this clonotype. This rearrangement joins TRBV7-9 to TRBJ2-7; the D gene is possibly TRBD1 (6 bases). The CDR3 consists of 14 residues. Deletions cut 7 bases from V and 4 bases from J, with 17 bases between. The germline gives CDR1 SEHNR, CDR2 FQNEAQ (reference sequence). The CDR3 DNA sequence: TGTGCCAGCATCGGTTGGGACACACCATACGAGCAGTACTTC. It encodes CASIGWDTPYEQYF.

This clonotype occurred a few times. The V gene is TRBV5-1, the J gene TRBJ2-2; 10 bases align to TRBD2. The germline V gene has CDR1 SGHRS and CDR2 YFSETQ. The CDR3 contains 17 residues. The V gene end was trimmed by 0 bases and the J gene end by 3 bases; junction bases not matched to a gene: 5. In DNA, the CDR3 is TGCGCCAGCAGCTTGGCCCCTCTAGCGGGGGACACCGGGGAGCTGTTTTTT. This codes for CASSLAPLAGDTGELFF.

This clonotype was counted between two and nine times. This chain links TRBV30 with TRBJ2-1; 8 bases fit TRBD2. The CDR3 spans 15 residues. J gave up 0 bases and V 5 bases, and 6 bases lay outside the gene matches. Looked up from germline, CDR1 is GTSNPN and CDR2 is SVGIG (reference sequence). CDR3 protein: CAWGSSGSSYNEQFF. The CDR3 bases are TGTGCCTGGGGATCGAGCGGGAGCTCCTACAATGAGCAGTTCTTC.

This clonotype was detected only a few times. The V gene is TRBV6-6, the J gene TRBJ2-5; weak D call: TRBD1 (5 bases). The CDR3 contains 13 residues. With 5 bases removed from V and 4 bases from J, the gap between germline ends came to 11 bases. Germline assignment: CDR1 MNHNY and CDR2 SVGAGI (reference sequence). The CDR3 DNA sequence: TGTGCCAGCAGTCCAGGGTGGACAGAGACCCAGTACTTC. Protein: CASSPGWTETQYF.

There are many counts of this clonotype. CDR3 sequence: CASRGGLDYEQYF. The CDR3 DNA reads as TGTGCCAGCAGAGGGGGCCTCGACTACGAGCAGTACTTC. V gene TRBV27 combines with J gene TRBJ2-7; 7 nucleotides agree with TRBD1. The trim removed 6 bases at V and 3 bases at J, leaving 5 bases unmatched. Germline CDR1 is MNHEY and CDR2 is SMNVEV (reference sequence). The CDR3 covers 13 residues.

This clonotype was observed at least ten times. The CDR3 region is CASTRPLAVDNEQFF. The CDR3 DNA follows: TGTGCCAGCACCCGACCCCTGGCAGTAGACAATGAGCAGTTCTTC. This chain joins TRBV7-2 and TRBJ2-1; the D is unclear. The CDR3 contains 15 residues. V lost 7 bases and J lost 5, with 18 bases in between. CDR1 SGHTA and CDR2 FQGNSA come from the germline V gene. The complete variable domain, with remaining parts taken from reference TRBV7-2 and TRBJ2-1, reads GAGVSQSPSNKVTEKGKDVELRCDPISGHTALYWYRQSLGQGLEFLIYFQGNSAPDKSGLPSDRFSAERTGGSVSTLTIQRTQQEDSAVYLCASTRPLAVDNEQFFGPGTRLTVL.

This clonotype was detected a few times. The V gene is TRBV6-2 or TRBV6-3, the J gene TRBJ2-7, with 7 bases fitting TRBD2. There are 12 residues in the CDR3. The V and J ends lost 8 bases and 0 bases, in that order; junction bases with no gene match: 1. Germline V gene lookup returns CDR1 MNHEY and CDR2 SVGEGT. The CDR3 loop reads CASGTNSYEQYF. DNA for the CDR3: TGTGCCAGCGGGACTAACTCCTACGAGCAGTACTTC.

This clonotype was observed at least ten times. CDR3 region: CASSERLAGGTGELFF. The CDR3 DNA follows: TGTGCCAGCAGTGAGAGACTAGCGGGAGGGACCGGGGAGCTGTTTTTT. The genes are TRBV25-1 and TRBJ2-2; TRBD2 agrees at 14 bases. V trimming: 3 bases; J trimming: 5 bases; junction bases outside the gene matches: 2. Germline V gene data show CDR1 as MGHDK and CDR2 as SYGVNS. CDR3 length: 16 amino acids.

The V call is TRBV20-1, the J call TRBJ2-7; D not resolved. The CDR3 contains 14 residues. Germline CDR1 and CDR2: DFQATT and SNEGSKA (reference sequence). The V and J ends lost 0 bases and 1 base respectively, with 10 bases between them. CDR3 residues: CSARDLNLSYEQYF. The CDR3 nucleotides read TGCAGTGCTAGAGATCTTAACTTATCCTACGAGCAGTACTTC.

At least ten counts were recorded for this clonotype. This chain joins TRBV27 and TRBJ2-1; 10 bases map to TRBD1. CDR1 and CDR2 (germline): MNHEY, SMNVEV (reference sequence). This CDR3 spans 15 amino acids. V gave up 4 bases and J gave up 8 bases; unmatched junction bases: 8. The CDR3 nucleotides are TGTGCCAGCAGTTACGGGACAGGGGATCTCCATGAGCAGTTCTTC. This gives the protein CASSYGTGDLHEQFF.

This clonotype was observed at least ten times. The chain combines TRBV5-4 with TRBJ2-5, with 8 bases identical to TRBD2. The germline gives CDR1 SGHNT, CDR2 YYREEE (reference sequence). The V gene end was trimmed by 5 bases and the J gene end by 4 bases; junction bases not matched to a gene: 16. The CDR3 length is 17 residues. CDR3 DNA: TGTGCCAGCAGGGAATGGGGTAGCGGGACCCCCGCAGAGACCCAGTACTTC. Its translation: CASREWGSGTPAETQYF.

This clonotype was recorded a few times. V usage is TRBV20-1 and J usage is TRBJ2-1, with 11 positions matching TRBD2. Trimming cost V 5 bases and J 9 bases; bases outside gene matches: 9. CDR3 length: 14 amino acids. Germline V gives CDR1 DFQATT, CDR2 SNEGSKA (reference sequence). The CDR3 here is CSAPTSGEGGEQFF. Written as DNA, the CDR3 is TGCAGTGCTCCGACTAGCGGGGAGGGGGGTGAGCAGTTCTTC.

This clonotype was detected many times. The CDR3 sequence is CASRGGSTYEQYF. CDR3 DNA: TGTGCCAGCAGAGGCGGCTCGACCTACGAGCAGTACTTC. This chain connects TRBV28 to TRBJ2-7; D gene uncertain. Trimming cost V 6 bases and J 2 bases, with 11 bases left between them. Germline V gene data show CDR1 as MDHEN and CDR2 as SYDVKM. The CDR3 covers 13 residues.

The chain carries TRBV7-8 and TRBJ2-5; 8 nucleotides line up with TRBD1. The CDR3 is 16 residues long. V lost 2 bases to trimming and J lost 3 bases; unmatched junction nucleotides: 8. Per germline, CDR1 SGHVS and CDR2 FQNEAQ. CDR3 DNA: TGTGCCAGCAGCTTATTTGGGACAGGTGCTAAAGAGACCCAGTACTTC. Protein sequence: CASSLFGTGAKETQYF.

This clonotype has only a few counts. The V call is TRBV7-8, the J call TRBJ2-2; D remains ambiguous. This CDR3 is 13 amino acids long. Looked up from germline, CDR1 is SGHVS and CDR2 is FQNEAQ. V shed 5 bases and J shed 7 bases, with 11 bases lying between them. The CDR3 spells CASSLLSVGELFF. CDR3 sequence (DNA): TGTGCCAGCAGCCTACTCTCCGTCGGGGAGCTGTTTTTT.

This clonotype was counted many times. The chain recombines TRBV5-6 with TRBJ1-4, with D unclear. Germline-derived CDR1 and CDR2 are SGHDT and YYEEEE. This CDR3 is built from 16 residues. Between the trimmed V and J ends, which lost 0 bases and 4 bases, there was a span of 13 bases. CDR3 bases: TGTGCCAGCAGCTTGGTCCGGGAAGGCGTTAATGAAAAACTGTTTTTT. Protein product: CASSLVREGVNEKLFF.

The table lists this clonotype with many counts. DNA for the CDR3: TGTGCCAGCGCTCCCGGCGGGGAGCTGTTTTTT. Translated, it gives CASAPGGELFF. V and J are TRBV6-2 or TRBV6-3 and TRBJ2-2; D is uncertain. CDR3 length: 11 amino acids. Germline CDR1 is MNHEY and CDR2 is SVGEGT. V dropped 8 bases and J dropped 7 bases, with 8 bases sitting between them.

This clonotype has a count of ten or more. In DNA form, the CDR3 reads TGTGCCAGCAGCTGGCGGGATAGCTCCTACGAGCAGTACTTC. It translates to CASSWRDSSYEQYF. J is TRBJ2-7 and V is TRBV7-2; possible D gene TRBD2, 6 bases. The CDR3 extends over 14 amino acids. Per the germline V gene, CDR1 is SGHTA and CDR2 is FQGNSA. Trimming removed 4 bases from V and 0 bases from J, with 10 bases in between.

This clonotype was seen more than once but under ten times. V is TRBV29-1 and J is TRBJ2-1, with D hard to call. V lost 5 bases, J lost 7 bases, and 24 bases lay in between. This CDR3 has 16 amino acids. In germline, CDR1 is SQVTM, CDR2 ANQGSEA. The CDR3 region is CSVPRADSLTPNEQFF. In nucleotides, the CDR3 is TGCAGCGTTCCTCGCGCCGATAGCCTTACCCCGAATGAGCAGTTCTTC.

There are many counts of this clonotype. The rearrangement links TRBV7-9 to TRBJ2-7; D ambiguous. V shed 4 bases and J shed 1 base, with 14 bases lying between them. The CDR3 runs 15 residues. Germline CDR1 and CDR2: SEHNR and FQNEAQ (reference sequence). Here the CDR3 DNA reads TGTGCCAGCAGCTCCGAGACCGCCGGATCCTACGAGCAGTACTTC. Translation: CASSSETAGSYEQYF.

Ten or more counts support this clonotype. The rearrangement links TRBV28 to TRBJ2-3; no clear D gene. V lost 5 bases and J lost 1, with 10 bases in between. The CDR3 is made up of 14 amino acids. Per germline, CDR1 MDHEN and CDR2 SYDVKM. CDR3 residues: CASSPPGRTDTQYF. The CDR3 DNA follows: TGTGCCAGCAGTCCCCCAGGCCGCACAGATACGCAGTATTTT.

The sample holds a few counts of this clonotype. The chain joins TRBV5-5 to TRBJ1-1, with D tentatively TRBD1 (6 bases). The CDR3 is 15 amino acids. V was shortened by 5 bases and J by 0 bases, with 14 bases between the two germline ends. Germline values: CDR1 SGHKS, CDR2 YYEKEE (reference sequence). CDR3 in amino acids: CASRSKQGMNTEAFF. The CDR3 bases are TGTGCCAGCAGATCCAAACAGGGAATGAACACTGAAGCTTTCTTT.

The table lists this clonotype with many counts. This chain joins TRBV12-3 or TRBV12-4 and TRBJ2-2; no firm D call. CDR3 size: 14 residues. The V end was cut by 6 bases, the J end by 7 bases, with 15 bases between. The CDR3 bases are TGTGCCAGCAGCTTGGGATGGACGAGCGGGGAGCTGTTTTTT. This gives the protein CASSLGWTSGELFF.

This clonotype was counted many times. This chain uses TRBV20-1 with TRBJ2-1, with 8 nucleotides matching TRBD2. The CDR3 totals 17 residues. V lost 6 bases, J lost 1 base, and 14 bases stayed unmatched. Germline V gene sequence: CDR1 DFQATT, CDR2 SNEGSKA (reference sequence). CDR3 nucleotides: TGCAGTGCCTTTTCAAGCGGGAGCTATGGATCCTACAATGAGCAGTTCTTC. It specifies CSAFSSGSYGSYNEQFF.